The clone carrying this T cell receptor (beta chain) has only a few counts. What it binds is unknown. This sample was included in a study of T cells in Graves' hyperthyroidism and ophthalmopathy. At the level of the study: At the time of initial diagnosis and before any treatment, peripheral blood was collected.

Study-level points and caveats: Patients with ophthalmopathy were separated from those with stable hyperthyroidism by a 13 V-J model. Most clonotypes that expanded in the thyroid above 0.001 also showed up in blood.

This CDR3 is 15 amino acids long. Looked up from germline, CDR1 is LGHNT and CDR2 is FRNRAP. Amplification of TCR beta CDR3 regions used RNA as the template. Carried out on the TCR CDR3, a first-round RT-PCR used the HTBI primer set. TCRdb called the multiplex PCR reads again in MiXCR, with one record for every CDR3 protein. The sample has hundreds of thousands of distinct CDR3 sequences; more than 20% are singletons. V usage is TRBV12-5 and J usage is TRBJ2-1; 12 bases are a match to TRBD2. This receptor was identified in a man aged 25 to 40 with Graves' ophthalmopathy. The sequenced sample consisted of blood. CDR3 amino acids: CAPTLPGLAGNEQFF. CDR3 coding DNA: TGTGCCCCAACCTTACCGGGACTAGCGGGTAATGAGCAGTTCTTC.